This T cell receptor (beta chain) was sequenced for a study of beta chain features in type 1 diabetes. The isolated RNA, all of it, was reverse transcribed, so expressed TCRB transcripts were what got sequenced. Assay: immunoSEQ multiplex PCR; the TCRdb copy retains only in-frame clones and omits some. The table includes approximately 140,000 clones, roughly 53% detected once. V shed 4 bases, J shed 6 bases, and the junction held 12 bases outside the gene matches. Germline values: CDR1 SGHTA, CDR2 FQGNSA. The CDR3 contains 15 residues. Study-level points and caveats: Since sequencing was performed on cDNA, cells with high TCR expression could be over-represented.

This clone came up a few times. Its antigen is not identified. Sequenced sample: Tregs from blood. The clonotype comes from a man younger than 35 in good health. The V gene is TRBV7-2, the J gene TRBJ2-7, with 7 positions matching TRBD1. Written as DNA, the CDR3 is TGTGCCAGCAGCTCGGAAGGGGGCTTTTGGACCGAGCAGTACTTC. Protein product: CASSSEGGFWTEQYF.